The rows below give T cell receptor beta chains drawn from one sample of a study of beta chain features in type 1 diabetes. Only in-frame clones appear in the TCRdb table, and some are missing; sequencing was by immunoSEQ multiplex PCR. The data hold fewer than 250,000 clones, with 12% to 15% observed a single time. The sequencing sample was made of naive CD4+ T cells from blood. These receptor sequences come from a woman aged 40 to 50 in good health. Each CDR3 is given without its conserved first and last residue. Each record gives: V gene, CDR3 length, clone size, J gene, CDR3 protein. Not every row has a clone size; where given, it reads once, few, many or a size class.

V: TRBV5-1; length: 11; size: -; J: TRBJ2-5; CDR3: ASSLGGRETQY
V: TRBV7-9; length: 12; size: few; J: TRBJ2-7; CDR3: ASSFDRGLNEQY
V: TRBV25-1; length: 12; size: few; J: TRBJ2-7; CDR3: ASSTLAASYEQY
V: TRBV5-6; length: 14; size: few; J: TRBJ2-6; CDR3: ASSLGQLSGANVLT
V: TRBV10-2; length: 13; size: -; J: TRBJ2-1; CDR3: ASGGQGGRYNEQF
V: TRBV7-8; length: 13; size: few; J: TRBJ2-7; CDR3: ASSRGGTGAYEQY
V: TRBV5-4; length: 13; size: -; J: TRBJ2-7; CDR3: ASSRRDRGPYEQY
V: TRBV7-9; length: 14; size: few; J: TRBJ2-7; CDR3: ASRGARQGKSYEQY
V: TRBV27; length: 13; size: -; J: TRBJ1-5; CDR3: ASSSTQGALRPQH
V: TRBV18; length: 11; size: -; J: TRBJ1-5; CDR3: ASSPGPNQPQH
V: TRBV9; length: 12; size: -; J: TRBJ1-1; CDR3: ASSGQGSNTEAF
V: TRBV5-1; length: 14; size: -; J: TRBJ2-3; CDR3: ASSSFSASSTDTQY
V: TRBV7-2; length: 11; size: many; J: TRBJ1-1; CDR3: ASSSRTGTEAF
V: TRBV28; length: 12; size: -; J: TRBJ1-2; CDR3: ASRGQGENYGYT
V: TRBV11-2; length: 14; size: few; J: TRBJ2-5; CDR3: ASSLMGSGGAETQY
V: TRBV7-9; length: 14; size: few; J: TRBJ1-5; CDR3: ASTETGDYSNQPQH
V: TRBV15; length: 13; size: few; J: TRBJ1-2; CDR3: ATSRAQGSGYGYT
V: TRBV9; length: 14; size: few; J: TRBJ2-1; CDR3: ASSSWSGGVYNEQF
V: TRBV5-1; length: 18; size: -; J: TRBJ1-2; CDR3: ASSLNGLGWVEAGSDGYT
V: TRBV6-1; length: 13; size: -; J: TRBJ2-7; CDR3: ASSEAAGQAHEQY
V: TRBV14; length: 12; size: few; J: TRBJ1-2; CDR3: AKAGGARNYGYT
V: TRBV6-5; length: 12; size: -; J: TRBJ1-6; CDR3: ASSLNARDSPLH
V: TRBV7-8; length: 14; size: -; J: TRBJ2-1; CDR3: ASSLSPSGGYNEQF
V: TRBV5-4; length: 13; size: -; J: TRBJ2-3; CDR3: ASSFPGGSTDTQY
V: TRBV25-1; length: 13; size: -; J: TRBJ1-4; CDR3: ASSELRGGNEKLF
V: TRBV12-5; length: 12; size: -; J: TRBJ1-2; CDR3: ASGPGEGFYGYT
V: TRBV14; length: 12; size: few; J: TRBJ1-6; CDR3: ASRGTGGHSPLH
V: TRBV6-1; length: 12; size: few; J: TRBJ1-2; CDR3: ASRGTGGSYGYT
V: TRBV2; length: 16; size: few; J: TRBJ2-1; CDR3: ASMMRLAGGTDGNEQF
V: TRBV7-2; length: 12; size: few; J: TRBJ2-7; CDR3: ASSLGMASYEQY
V: TRBV2; length: 12; size: -; J: TRBJ1-6; CDR3: ASSEREGDSPLH
V: TRBV19; length: 14; size: -; J: TRBJ2-1; CDR3: ASRDGGAGGINEQF
V: TRBV5-1; length: 13; size: -; J: TRBJ2-6; CDR3: ASSLVEAGANVLT
V: TRBV5-1; length: 10; size: -; J: TRBJ2-5; CDR3: ASSSGGETQY
V: TRBV19; length: 14; size: few; J: TRBJ2-5; CDR3: ASSMRGSAGLETQY
V: TRBV18; length: 14; size: -; J: TRBJ1-4; CDR3: ASSPSTGSGYEKLF
V: TRBV6-5; length: 13; size: few; J: TRBJ2-7; CDR3: ASSHGGPRIYEQY
V: TRBV6-5; length: 12; size: few; J: TRBJ2-5; CDR3: ASSYSTGEETQY
V: TRBV27; length: 13; size: few; J: TRBJ2-5; CDR3: ASSLYGGVRETQY
V: TRBV2; length: 11; size: few; J: TRBJ2-4; CDR3: ASTRDTKNIQY
V: TRBV7-9; length: 10; size: few; J: TRBJ1-5; CDR3: ASSGTIQPQH
V: TRBV5-1; length: 13; size: -; J: TRBJ2-7; CDR3: ASSLTSGDIYEQY
V: TRBV5-1; length: 14; size: -; J: TRBJ2-1; CDR3: ASSSGDSGHYNEQF
V: TRBV5-1; length: 14; size: -; J: TRBJ1-1; CDR3: ASSTGTGMKNTEAF
V: TRBV7-9; length: 13; size: few; J: TRBJ2-7; CDR3: ASSYTGTGGNEQY
V: TRBV2; length: 13; size: few; J: TRBJ1-2; CDR3: ASSAETGFGYGYT
V: TRBV12-5; length: 10; size: -; J: TRBJ1-2; CDR3: ASGRQDYGYT
V: TRBV7-9; length: 10; size: few; J: TRBJ1-5; CDR3: ASSTASQPQH
V: TRBV5-6; length: 14; size: -; J: TRBJ2-3; CDR3: ASSLGGGGSSDTQY
V: TRBV7-2; length: 12; size: -; J: TRBJ2-7; CDR3: ASSLGQNYYEQY
V: TRBV6-5; length: 13; size: -; J: TRBJ1-1; CDR3: ASSYSSSGATVAF
V: TRBV7-2; length: 12; size: -; J: TRBJ1-5; CDR3: ASSLQGAYQPQH
V: TRBV7-2; length: 12; size: few; J: TRBJ2-2; CDR3: ASSFAGVVRELF
V: TRBV5-1; length: 13; size: -; J: TRBJ2-3; CDR3: ASSLADSLTDTQY
V: TRBV9; length: 13; size: few; J: TRBJ1-5; CDR3: ASSVEGTSGQPQH